These T cell receptor beta chains were read from a single sample in a study of cytomegalovirus exposure and HLA in healthy donors. Repertoires were generated with immunoSEQ multiplex PCR, while TCRdb's copy carries only in-frame clones and drops some. The table shows roughly 160,000 clones, with 65% to 85% occurring only once. The sequencing sample was made of PBMCs. The origin of the receptors is a man aged 55 to 69 in good health and CMV-seronegative. Each CDR3 is given with its conserved first and last residue. Each record gives: J gene, D gene, clone size, V gene, CDR3 DNA, CDR3 protein. A D gene is named only where the DNA matches it firmly. Clone size is not always given. Where it is, it says once, few, many or a class for expanded clones.

>TRBJ1-4|.|.|TRBV19
TGTGCCAGTAGGGAATCCAGGGCGAACGTTAATGAAAAACTGTTTTTT
CASRESRANVNEKLFF
>TRBJ1-3|TRBD1|.|TRBV28
TGTGCCAGCAGTTTTGAGGCAGGGGGATTTGGAAACACCATATATTTT
CASSFEAGGFGNTIYF
>TRBJ2-1|TRBD2|.|TRBV28
TGTGCCAGCAGTCTAGCGGGAAGTAATGAGCAGTTCTTC
CASSLAGSNEQFF
>TRBJ2-7|.|once|TRBV11-2
TGTGCCAGCAGCGAATCCGGGACAGTAGGGGGGGAGCAGTACTTC
CASSESGTVGGEQYF
>TRBJ2-5|TRBD1|.|TRBV7-9
TGTGCCAGCAGCTCCCAGACAGGGGGAGAGACCCAGTACTTC
CASSSQTGGETQYF
>TRBJ2-7|TRBD1|.|TRBV28
TGTGCCAGCAGTTTAAGGGTGGGGCAGGGGGTCGAGCAGTACTTC
CASSLRVGQGVEQYF
>TRBJ2-5|.|.|TRBV19
TGTGCCAGTAGCGGACGGCGCGGGGAGACCCAGTACTTC
CASSGRRGETQYF
>TRBJ1-1|TRBD1|.|TRBV4-3
TGCGCCAGCAGCCAAGGAACAGGGGTGGATGAAGCTTTCTTT
CASSQGTGVDEAFF
>TRBJ2-2|.|few|TRBV27
TGTGCCAGCAGTTCAGCAGGGAACACCGGGGAGCTGTTTTTT
CASSSAGNTGELFF
>TRBJ2-2|.|.|TRBV11-2
TGTGCCAGCAGCTTAGACCCCCCGGGACTTAGCCTCGGGGAGCTGTTTTTT
CASSLDPPGLSLGELFF
>TRBJ2-2|.|.|TRBV6-6
TGTGCCAGCAGCCTCTCGTGGCAGGGAGGTTCCGGGGAGCTGTTTTTT
CASSLSWQGGSGELFF
>TRBJ1-1|TRBD1|.|TRBV5-6
TGTGCCAGCAGCTCCTGGGGGACAGTAGAAGCTTTCTTT
CASSSWGTVEAFF
>TRBJ1-1|.|.|TRBV27
TGTGCCAGCAGTTCCTGGACCTCCGGAGGGACTGAAGCTTTCTTT
CASSSWTSGGTEAFF
>TRBJ2-1|TRBD1|.|TRBV19
TGTGCCAGTAGCGTAGGGACAGCAAACTACAATGAGCAGTTCTTC
CASSVGTANYNEQFF
>TRBJ2-5|.|.|TRBV21-1
TGTGCCAGCAGCAAAGCTACGGCAGGGGGCATGGAGACCCAGTACTTC
CASSKATAGGMETQYF
>TRBJ2-7|.|few|TRBV7-9
TGTGCCAGCAGCCCGTCAGGCGGGGGCGCCGCCTACGAGCAGTACTTC
CASSPSGGGAAYEQYF
>TRBJ1-2|TRBD1|.|TRBV14
TGTGCCAGCAGCCAAGGGACCTGGGACAGGCATGGCTACACCTTC
CASSQGTWDRHGYTF
>TRBJ2-2|TRBD1|.|TRBV5-1
TGCGCCAGCAGCATTCGACAGGGGGACACCGGGGAGCTGTTTTTT
CASSIRQGDTGELFF
>TRBJ2-2|.|.|TRBV6-6
TGTGCCAGCAGTTACGCGGTAGGGGCCACCGGGGAGCTGTTTTTT
CASSYAVGATGELFF
>TRBJ1-1|.|.|TRBV7-9
TGTGCCAGCAGCTTCGCACCGCAGGGTCAAGCTTTCTTT
CASSFAPQGQAFF
>TRBJ2-2|.|.|TRBV11-3
TGTGCCAGCAGCTTAGACAGGGGCTACACCGGGGAGCTGTTTTTT
CASSLDRGYTGELFF
>TRBJ1-1|.|.|TRBV10-3
TGTGCCACAGTACAGCAGGAGAACACTGAAGCTTTCTTT
CATVQQENTEAFF
>TRBJ1-5|TRBD1|few|TRBV19
TGTGCCAGTGACAGGGGAGAGCGCAATCAGCCCCAGCATTTT
CASDRGERNQPQHF
>TRBJ2-2|TRBD2|.|TRBV27
TGTGCCAGCAGTTTAGGAGCGGGAGACGGCGGGGAGCTGTTTTTT
CASSLGAGDGGELFF
>TRBJ2-2|TRBD2|.|TRBV10-1
TGCGCCGGCTATAGCGGGAGGCCGACGAACACCGGGGAGCTGTTTTTT
CAGYSGRPTNTGELFF
>TRBJ2-3|.|.|TRBV7-2
TGTGCCAGCAGTTTAGTCGCCTTCGGAGATACGCAGTATTTT
CASSLVAFGDTQYF
>TRBJ2-3|TRBD1|.|TRBV7-9
TGTGCCAGCAGCTGGAAGGGACAGGGGTTGGATACGCAGTATTTT
CASSWKGQGLDTQYF
>TRBJ1-2|.|.|TRBV7-2
TGTGCCAGCAGCCCCGCCCGGCAGGGGCCTAACTATGGCTACACCTTC
CASSPARQGPNYGYTF
>TRBJ2-5|.|few|TRBV5-4
TGTGCCAGCAGCTCCGGGACACAACAAGAGACCCAGTACTTC
CASSSGTQQETQYF
>TRBJ1-2|TRBD1|.|TRBV6-1
TGTGCCAGCAGTCAGGGACAGGGGTCCTTCTATGGCTACACCTTC
CASSQGQGSFYGYTF
>TRBJ2-5|TRBD2|.|TRBV5-1
TGCGCCAGCAGCGTACCGGGACTAAAAGAGACCCAGTACTTC
CASSVPGLKETQYF
>TRBJ2-5|.|.|TRBV19
TGTGCCAGTAGTATCCGGGAGGGGGCAGAGACCCAGTACTTC
CASSIREGAETQYF
>TRBJ1-4|TRBD1|few|TRBV6-5
TGTGCCAGCAGTTACGACAGGGGGAATGAAAAACTGTTTTTT
CASSYDRGNEKLFF
>TRBJ2-2|TRBD2|.|TRBV6-4
TGTGCCAGCAGTGCCAACAGCGGGGGGGGCCGAACCGGGGAGCTGTTTTTT
CASSANSGGGRTGELFF
>TRBJ2-2|TRBD2|.|TRBV7-3
TGTGCCAGCAGCCCTAATTCGGGGGGGAACACCGGGGAGCTGTTTTTT
CASSPNSGGNTGELFF